The clone carrying this TCR beta chain came up many times. This specimen belongs to a study of T cells after yellow fever vaccination. Study-wide background: Preparation used SMART-Seq v4 Ultra Low Input for the low-cell-number fractions.

MiXCR, applied by TCRdb to the 5' RACE reads, yields one record per CDR3 protein. The data hold approximately 250,000 distinct CDR3 sequences, with 5.2% observed a single time. The CDR3 covers 12 residues. Trimming shortened V by 2 bases and J by 8 bases, and 7 bases separated the two germline ends. The germline V gene has CDR1 ENHRY and CDR2 SYGVKD. This TCR came from a man aged 18 to 29 who received the YFV17D yellow fever vaccine. The sequences come from CD4+ T cells sorted from PBMCs, collected on the day of the yellow fever booster vaccination. The V gene is TRBV10-3, the J gene TRBJ2-1; no reliable D call. The CDR3 loop reads CAISEGRDEQFF. The CDR3 bases are TGTGCCATCAGTGAGGGCCGGGATGAGCAGTTCTTC.